The clone carrying this T cell receptor (beta chain) was seen more than once but under ten times. The antigen remains undetermined. The use of a sample-barcoded 5' primer and a J-beta primer mix characterized a second PCR of roughly 6 to 11 cycles. TCRdb re-derived calls from the 5' RACE reads in MiXCR, one entry per CDR3 protein. The table records 750,000 to 950,000 distinct CDR3 sequences, roughly 24% of them present only once. Isolated PBMCs totaled at least 6.5 million in each sample. The sample belongs to a study of blood T cells in healthy people across ages. Whole-study results and caveats: CMV status of donors was not determined, possibly confounding expanded clonotype changes. Greater diversity and more naive CD4+ cells were seen in long-lived donors than in aged donors.

The same specimen was also included in a second study, on T cells of mothers and their children. From that report: RNA extracted was entirely used for cDNA synthesis, around 1.5 ug per 15 ul.

The TCR sequence derives from a boy under 18 in good health. Sequenced: blood.

The chain's CDR3 is CASSDMVYGYTF. The CDR3 DNA reads as TGTGCCAGCAGCGACATGGTCTATGGCTACACCTTC. The chain recombines TRBV12-3 or TRBV12-4 with TRBJ1-2; D gene unclear. Deletions cut 6 bases from V and 4 bases from J, with 9 bases between. This CDR3 has 12 amino acids.